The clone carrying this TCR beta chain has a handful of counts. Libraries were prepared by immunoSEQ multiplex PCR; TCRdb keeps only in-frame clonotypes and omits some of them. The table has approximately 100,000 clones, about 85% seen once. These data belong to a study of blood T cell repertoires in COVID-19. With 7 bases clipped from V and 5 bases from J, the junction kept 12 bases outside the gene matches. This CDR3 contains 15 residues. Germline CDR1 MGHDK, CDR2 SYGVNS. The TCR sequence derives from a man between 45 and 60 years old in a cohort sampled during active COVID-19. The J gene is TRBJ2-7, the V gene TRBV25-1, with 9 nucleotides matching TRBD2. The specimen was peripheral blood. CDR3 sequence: CASTPGTSSSHEQYF. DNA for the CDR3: TGTGCCAGCACCCCGGGGACTAGCTCGAGTCACGAGCAGTACTTC.